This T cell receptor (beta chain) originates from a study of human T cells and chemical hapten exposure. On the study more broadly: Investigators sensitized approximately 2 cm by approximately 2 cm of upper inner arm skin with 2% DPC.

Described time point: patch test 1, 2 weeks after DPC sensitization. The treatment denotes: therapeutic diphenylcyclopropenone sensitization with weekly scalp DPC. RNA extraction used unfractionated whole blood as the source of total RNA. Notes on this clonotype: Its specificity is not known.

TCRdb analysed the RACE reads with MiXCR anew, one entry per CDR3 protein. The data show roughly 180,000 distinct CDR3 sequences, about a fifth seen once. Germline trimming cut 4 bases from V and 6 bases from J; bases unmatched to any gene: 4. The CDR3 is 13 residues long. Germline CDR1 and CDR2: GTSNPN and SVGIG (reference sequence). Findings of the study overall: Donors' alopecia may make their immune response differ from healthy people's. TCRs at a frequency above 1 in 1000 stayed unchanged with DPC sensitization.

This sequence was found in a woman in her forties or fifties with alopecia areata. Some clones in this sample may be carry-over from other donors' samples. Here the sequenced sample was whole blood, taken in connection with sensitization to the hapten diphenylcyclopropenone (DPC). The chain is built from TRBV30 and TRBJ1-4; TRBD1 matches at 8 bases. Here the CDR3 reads CAWTTGVDEKLFF. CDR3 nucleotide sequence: TGTGCCTGGACGACAGGGGTCGATGAAAAACTGTTTTTT.